The 26 T cell receptor beta chains below come from one sample, sequenced in a study of neoadjuvant anti-PD-1 for oral cavity cancer. Sequencing was performed with immunoSEQ multiplex PCR; in TCRdb, only in-frame clones are kept and a portion is missing. Among fewer than 25,000 clones, less than 50% were seen once, and the ten largest hold approximately 40%. Specified time point: after neoadjuvant nivolumab, at surgical resection. The sample was tumor tissue, taken after nivolumab (anti-PD-1) treatment. The receptors were sampled from a person aged 40 to 85 with oral cavity squamous cell carcinoma.

The rearrangement joins TRBV7-8 to TRBJ2-7, with 10 bases identical to TRBD1. Unmatched junction bases numbered 9, after V lost 3 bases and J lost 10 bases. The CDR3 runs 14 residues. The V gene's germline CDR1 is SGHVS and CDR2 FQNEAQ. The CDR3 region is CASSLTGQGTDQYF. The CDR3 nucleotides are TGTGCCAGCAGCTTGACGGGACAGGGGACAGACCAGTACTTC.

This clone has just a few counts. This chain uses TRBV2 with TRBJ2-2; D perhaps matches TRBD1 (5 bases). The germline V gene has CDR1 SNHLY and CDR2 FYNNEI. The germline V and J ends were trimmed by 7 bases and 0 bases, with 9 bases remaining between them. The CDR3 is 14 amino acids. Written as DNA, the CDR3 is TGTGCCAGCACGAGACAGACGAACACCGGGGAGCTGTTTTTT. This gives the protein CASTRQTNTGELFF.

The chain joins TRBV15 to TRBJ2-5, with a tentative D call TRBD2 (5 bases). V gave up 3 bases and J gave up 4 bases, with 15 bases separating them. The CDR3 consists of 15 residues. Germline V gene data show CDR1 as LNHNV and CDR2 as YYDKDF (reference sequence). CDR3 sequence reads: CATSRPYPEGETQYF. The CDR3 DNA sequence: TGTGCCACCAGCAGGCCCTATCCCGAGGGAGAGACCCAGTACTTC.

This clone occurred many times. This chain links TRBV28 with TRBJ2-7; D uncertain. Between the trimmed V and J ends, which lost 2 bases and 3 bases, there was a span of 2 bases. Germline loops: CDR1 MDHEN, CDR2 SYDVKM. The CDR3 loop spans 11 amino acids. DNA for the CDR3: TGTGCCAGCAGTTTACGCTACGAGCAGTACTTC. Its translation is CASSLRYEQYF.

The chain recombines TRBV10-2 with TRBJ2-7, with 7 nucleotides matching TRBD1. V shed 5 bases and J 4 bases; nucleotides not matched to a gene: 8. The length of the CDR3 is 14 residues. Germline CDR1 reads WSHSY; CDR2 reads SAAADI. The CDR3 spells CASSPTGYLYEQYF. Written as DNA, the CDR3 is TGCGCCAGCAGTCCGACAGGGTATTTGTACGAGCAGTACTTC.

This clone was found a few times. This chain links TRBV6-1 with TRBJ2-3; no reliable D call. The CDR3 sequence is 14 residues long. CDR1 is MNHNS, CDR2 SASEGT, per germline. V was trimmed by 1 base and J by 2 bases, leaving 7 bases between them. The CDR3 loop reads CASSEELITDTQYF. CDR3 sequence (DNA): TGTGCCAGCAGTGAAGAACTGATCACAGATACGCAGTATTTT.

This chain joins TRBV5-1 and TRBJ2-7; D call uncertain. V lost 2 bases, J lost 2 bases, and 11 bases lay in between. From germline, CDR1 is SGHRS and CDR2 YFSETQ. The CDR3 sequence is 14 residues long. This CDR3 reads CASSFLSDTYEQYF. The CDR3 coding sequence is TGCGCCAGCAGCTTCCTCTCAGATACCTACGAGCAGTACTTC.

The rearrangement uses TRBV27 and TRBJ1-5; 9 bases map to TRBD1. This CDR3 region has 17 residues. With 9 bases clipped from V and 1 base from J, the junction kept 13 bases outside the gene matches. Looked up from germline, CDR1 is MNHEY and CDR2 is SMNVEV (reference sequence). In DNA form, the CDR3 reads TGTGCCAGTGCGGGACAGGGTAATTTGGGGAGCAATCAGCCCCAGCATTTT. Its translation: CASAGQGNLGSNQPQHF.

This clone occurred once. The chain uses TRBV18 and TRBJ2-7, with TRBD2 as a possible D gene (7 bases). Trimming stripped 3 bases from V and 0 bases from J, with 18 bases between. The CDR3 runs to 17 residues. The V gene's germline CDR1 is KGHSH and CDR2 LQKENI. The CDR3 DNA sequence: TGTGCCAGCTCACCTCAGGACAACAGGGACTACTCCTACGAGCAGTACTTC. Its translation: CASSPQDNRDYSYEQYF. The whole variable domain, filled in from reference TRBV18 and TRBJ2-7, reads NAGVMQNPRHLVRRRGQEARLRCSPMKGHSHVYWYRQLPEEGLKFMVYLQKENIIDESGMPKERFSAEFPKEGPSILRIQQVVRGDSAAYFCASSPQDNRDYSYEQYFGPGTRLTVT.

V is TRBV6-5 and J is TRBJ1-6, with D unresolved. Germline V gene sequence: CDR1 MNHEY, CDR2 SVGAGI. CDR3 length equals 13 residues. V lost 2 bases, J lost 5 bases, and 4 bases lay in between. CDR3 protein: CASSYNDNSPLHF. CDR3 DNA sequence: TGTGCCAGCAGTTACAATGATAATTCACCCCTCCACTTT.

The chain has TRBV5-1 and TRBJ2-1; 12 bases agree with TRBD1. This CDR3 has 18 amino acids. CDR1 SGHRS and CDR2 YFSETQ come from the germline V gene. V was clipped by 2 bases and J by 5 bases; unmatched bases: 11. CDR3 in amino acids: CASSFPGRGQGAHNEQFF. For the CDR3, the DNA is TGCGCCAGCAGCTTTCCGGGGAGGGGACAGGGGGCTCACAATGAGCAGTTCTTC.

In its sample, this clone was seen many times. This chain uses TRBV28 with TRBJ2-5; D is possibly TRBD1 or TRBD2 (5 bases each). Germline CDR1 MDHEN, CDR2 SYDVKM. There are 17 residues in the CDR3. Deletions cut 3 bases from V and 0 bases from J, with 17 bases between. Here the CDR3 reads CASSFPLSGPYQETQYF. The CDR3 DNA sequence: TGTGCCAGCAGTTTTCCATTGTCGGGGCCCTACCAAGAGACCCAGTACTTC.

V usage is TRBV5-1 and J usage is TRBJ2-7; TRBD2 might be the D (6 bases). CDR1 is SGHRS, CDR2 YFSETQ, per germline. V was pared by 0 bases and J by 1 base, with 8 bases between. This CDR3 comprises 14 residues. In DNA, the CDR3 is TGCGCCAGCAGCTTGGACGGGGGATCCTACGAGCAGTACTTC. It translates to CASSLDGGSYEQYF.

This clone has only a few counts. This chain links TRBV14 with TRBJ2-3, with D perhaps matching TRBD2 (6 bases). The germline CDR1 and CDR2 sequences are SGHDN and FVKESK. The CDR3 is made up of 16 amino acids. V shed 0 bases and J shed 0 bases, with 10 bases lying between them. The CDR3 nucleotides are TGTGCCAGCAGCCAAGATATAGGGACTAGCACAGATACGCAGTATTTT. Translated, it gives CASSQDIGTSTDTQYF.

The chain couples TRBV9 to TRBJ2-1; D could derive from TRBD1 or TRBD2 (6 bases each). The V gene's germline CDR1 is SGDLS and CDR2 YYNGEE. Trimming pared 0 bases from V and 13 bases from J, leaving 14 bases between. CDR3 length: 13 residues. In DNA, the CDR3 is TGTGCCAGCAGCGTAGCGGTGGGGGGCCTTCAGTTCTTC. Translated, it gives CASSVAVGGLQFF.

This clone occurred once. V and J are TRBV11-3 and TRBJ2-1; 15 bases line up with TRBD2. Looked up from germline, CDR1 is SGHNT and CDR2 is YENEEA. This CDR3 contains 16 residues. V was pared by 5 bases and J by 8 bases, with 7 bases of the junction left unmatched. The CDR3 coding sequence is TGTGCCAGCAGCCAGGGACTAGCGGGGGGTAGGGATGAGCAGTTCTTC. This gives the protein CASSQGLAGGRDEQFF.

CDR3 protein: CASSYTGSEQYF. In DNA, the CDR3 is TGTGCCAGCAGTTACACAGGGAGCGAGCAGTACTTC. This chain joins TRBV6-6 and TRBJ2-7, with D perhaps matching TRBD1 (6 bases). The CDR3 has 12 residues. The germline V gene has CDR1 MNHNY and CDR2 SVGAGI (reference sequence). V was pared by 2 bases and J by 6 bases, with 8 bases between.

In its sample, this clone is medium-sized. The rearrangement uses TRBV11-2 and TRBJ1-5, with a possible D match to TRBD1 (6 bases). V gave up 5 bases and J gave up 7 bases, with 18 bases separating them. The CDR3 sequence is 15 residues long. Germline assignment: CDR1 SGHAT and CDR2 FQNNGV. CDR3 loop: CASSRTGGGLQPQHF. The CDR3 DNA sequence: TGTGCCAGCAGCCGCACAGGCGGGGGCCTACAGCCCCAGCATTTT. Filled out from reference TRBV11-2 and TRBJ1-5, the complete variable domain reads EAGVAQSPRYKIIEKRQSVAFWCNPISGHATLYWYQQILGQGPKLLIQFQNNGVVDDSQLPKDRFSAERLKGVDSTLKIQPAKLEDSAVYLCASSRTGGGLQPQHFGDGTRLSIL.

This clone came up a few times. The V gene is TRBV2, the J gene TRBJ2-1; 10 bases map to TRBD2. V was pared by 2 bases and J by 6 bases, with 7 bases of the junction left unmatched. This CDR3 region has 16 residues. Germline CDR1 is SNHLY and CDR2 is FYNNEI. CDR3 region: CASSESLAGATNEQFF. In DNA, the CDR3 is TGTGCCAGCAGTGAAAGTCTAGCGGGGGCCACCAATGAGCAGTTCTTC.

The chain combines TRBV6-5 with TRBJ2-3, with 9 nucleotides matching TRBD2. Losses at the gene ends were 6 bases for V and 3 bases for J; bases not matched to a gene: 10. From germline, CDR1 is MNHEY and CDR2 SVGAGI. This CDR3 contains 16 residues. This chain's CDR3 is CASSYDAGGWTDTQYF. The CDR3 nucleotides read TGTGCCAGCAGCTACGACGCGGGGGGGTGGACAGATACGCAGTATTTT.

The V and J genes are TRBV30 and TRBJ2-1, with 13 bases matching TRBD2. Germline V gives CDR1 GTSNPN, CDR2 SVGIG (reference sequence). V lost 1 base and J lost 5; bases outside the gene matches: 2. The CDR3 spans 15 residues. The DNA of the CDR3 is TGTGCCTGGAGTGGACTAGCGGGGGGAAACAATGAGCAGTTCTTC. The encoded protein is CAWSGLAGGNNEQFF.

This rearrangement joins TRBV7-9 to TRBJ1-4, with 7 nucleotides matching TRBD1. The CDR3 totals 15 residues. The germline V gene encodes CDR1 SEHNR and CDR2 FQNEAQ (reference sequence). J gave up 7 bases and V 5 bases, and 10 bases lay outside the gene matches. The CDR3 nucleotides read TGTGCCAGCAGCCCGGAGACAGGGATCGCTGAAAAACTGTTTTTT. This sequence encodes CASSPETGIAEKLFF.

The table lists this clone with a count of one. CDR3 amino acids: CSVETGTYEQYF. CDR3 DNA: TGCAGCGTTGAAACAGGAACCTACGAGCAGTACTTC. The chain joins TRBV29-1 to TRBJ2-7; weak D call: TRBD1 (5 bases). Germline CDR1 reads SQVTM; CDR2 reads ANQGSEA. The CDR3 runs 12 residues. V lost 2 bases and J lost 2, with 7 bases in between.

This clone was seen only a few times. The chain combines TRBV19 with TRBJ1-5; possibly TRBD1 for D (6 bases). The CDR3 consists of 15 residues. Between the trimmed V and J ends, which lost 7 bases and 9 bases, there was a span of 22 bases. Germline CDR1 reads LNHDA; CDR2 reads SQIVND (reference sequence). This chain's CDR3 is CASTPGERGVWPQHF. CDR3 bases: TGTGCCAGTACCCCCGGGGAGAGGGGGGTTTGGCCCCAGCATTTT. The whole variable domain, filled in from reference TRBV19 and TRBJ1-5, reads DGGITQSPKYLFRKEGQNVTLSCEQNLNHDAMYWYRQDPGQGLRLIYYSQIVNDFQKGDIAEGYSVSREKKESFPLTVTSAQKNPTAFYLCASTPGERGVWPQHFGDGTRLSIL.

This chain links TRBV18 with TRBJ2-5; 7 bases are shared with TRBD1. Germline V gene data show CDR1 as KGHSH and CDR2 as LQKENI. V was clipped by 5 bases and J by 4 bases; unmatched bases: 7. This CDR3 has 14 residues. CDR3 in DNA: TGTGCCAGCTCAACGGACAGGTCAGGAGAGACCCAGTACTTC. Encoded protein: CASSTDRSGETQYF.

The chain couples TRBV6-5 to TRBJ2-1; D may be TRBD1 (6 bases). CDR1 MNHEY and CDR2 SVGAGI come from the germline V gene. The CDR3 is made up of 14 amino acids. Between the trimmed V and J ends, which lost 2 bases and 6 bases, there was a span of 11 bases. CDR3 sequence reads: CASSYRRTVNEQFF. CDR3 coding DNA: TGTGCCAGCAGTTACCGCCGGACAGTCAATGAGCAGTTCTTC.